One sample yielded the 21 T cell receptor beta chains listed below, sequenced in a study of blood T cell repertoires in COVID-19. The repertoire was sequenced with immunoSEQ multiplex PCR; TCRdb's copy has only in-frame clones and lacks some. The sample includes a few hundred thousand clones, around 88% of them seen just once. Sequencing used PBMCs or T cells enriched from blood (not recorded which). These receptors were obtained from a woman aged 40-49 years with acute COVID-19.

V usage is TRBV27 and J usage is TRBJ1-2; no firm D call. Looked up from germline, CDR1 is MNHEY and CDR2 is SMNVEV (reference sequence). The ends were cut back, 0 bases at V and 1 base at J, with 9 bases in the middle. The CDR3 extends over 15 amino acids. CDR3 DNA sequence: TGTGCCAGCAGTTTATCTGGCAGATTTAACTATGGCTACACCTTC. It yields the protein CASSLSGRFNYGYTF.

This clone was seen once. The J gene is TRBJ1-6, the V gene TRBV12-3 or TRBV12-4; D may be TRBD1 (5 bases). This CDR3 has 13 amino acids. Trimming took off 4 bases at V and 9 bases at J, with 10 bases between the two ends. CDR3 amino acids: CASSSGGGSPLHF. The CDR3 DNA is TGTGCCAGCAGTTCCGGCGGGGGTTCACCCCTCCACTTT.

J is TRBJ1-2 and V is TRBV7-8; 7 bases agree with TRBD1. Per germline, CDR1 SGHVS and CDR2 FQNEAQ. Trimming took 1 base from V and 7 from J; bases not matched to a gene: 6. The CDR3 is 14 residues long. The CDR3 loop is CASSLEYRGSGYTF. The CDR3 DNA follows: TGTGCCAGCAGCTTAGAGTACAGGGGAAGTGGCTACACCTTC.

V usage is TRBV9 and J usage is TRBJ1-2; 7 bases fit TRBD1. The V and J ends lost 0 bases and 4 bases, in that order; junction bases with no gene match: 6. This CDR3 is built from 15 residues. CDR1 SGDLS and CDR2 YYNGEE come from the germline V gene. DNA of the CDR3: TGTGCCAGCAGCGTAGGCACAGGGGAGAGCTATGGCTACACCTTC. Translated, it gives CASSVGTGESYGYTF.

J is TRBJ1-3 and V is TRBV7-9; D unclear. Germline V gene data show CDR1 as SEHNR and CDR2 as FQNEAQ (reference sequence). V was clipped by 6 bases and J by 1 base, with 7 bases between them. The CDR3 extends over 13 amino acids. The CDR3 nucleotides read TGTGCCAGCAGAACGGGGTCTGGAAACACCATATATTTT. Protein: CASRTGSGNTIYF.

The chain carries TRBV14 and TRBJ1-1, with 8 bases matching TRBD1. Germline V CDR1 and CDR2: SGHDN, FVKESK. The CDR3 totals 15 residues. The V segment lost 3 bases and the J segment 0 bases; nucleotides outside the gene matches: 3. The CDR3 region is CASSHRGLVNTEAFF. The CDR3 DNA follows: TGTGCCAGCAGCCACAGGGGGCTCGTGAACACTGAAGCTTTCTTT.

There are a few counts of this clone. The chain carries TRBV7-9 and TRBJ1-1; D is ambiguous. Per the germline V gene, CDR1 is SEHNR and CDR2 is FQNEAQ (reference sequence). V was clipped by 1 base and J by 4 bases, with 4 bases between them. The length of the CDR3 is 12 residues. CDR3 loop: CASSLDGTEAFF. CDR3 sequence (DNA): TGTGCCAGCAGCTTAGACGGCACTGAAGCTTTCTTT.

The chain recombines TRBV2 with TRBJ1-6, with a tentative D call TRBD1 (5 bases). V shed 2 bases and J shed 8 bases, with 13 bases lying between them. The CDR3 is 15 amino acids. CDR1 and CDR2 from the germline V gene are SNHLY and FYNNEI. The CDR3 sequence is CASSESGRVYSPLHF. CDR3 DNA: TGTGCCAGCAGTGAATCAGGCAGGGTATATTCACCCCTCCACTTT.

The chain recombines TRBV19 with TRBJ2-3; 9 bases map to TRBD1. CDR1 and CDR2 from the germline V gene are LNHDA and SQIVND (reference sequence). V lost 3 bases and J lost 8; bases outside the gene matches: 9. CDR3 length: 15 residues. CDR3 in DNA: TGTGCCAGTAGTATTACAGGGGGCGAAGGCGGTACGCAGTATTTT. Residues: CASSITGGEGGTQYF.

The genes are TRBV21-1 and TRBJ2-1; TRBD1 is the table's D call and was not checked against the DNA. TRBV21-1 is termed a pseudogene. The CDR3 extends over 14 amino acids. The CDR3 region has the DNA TGTGCCAGCCTGCCGGCAGGTTTCTACAATGAGCAGTTCTTC. Its translation is CASLPAGFYNEQFF.

The CDR3 sequence: CASSRAGDTYNEQFF. CDR3 DNA: TGTGCCAGCAGCCGAGCGGGAGATACCTACAATGAGCAGTTCTTC. The chain recombines TRBV9 with TRBJ2-1; 8 positions match TRBD2. The V gene's germline CDR1 is SGDLS and CDR2 YYNGEE. The CDR3 covers 15 residues. The V segment lost 4 bases and the J segment 2 bases; nucleotides outside the gene matches: 5.

Regarding this clone: This specimen includes other DNA sequences encoding the same CDR3. This rearrangement joins TRBV18 to TRBJ1-3; 7 nucleotides line up with TRBD1. The CDR3 has 15 residues. Germline loops: CDR1 KGHSH, CDR2 LQKENI. Trimming removed 3 bases from V and 0 bases from J; junction bases left unmatched: 2. CDR3 DNA sequence: TGTGCCAGCTCACCCGACAGGGTCTCTGGAAACACCATATATTTT. It codes for CASSPDRVSGNTIYF.

The V call is TRBV29-1, the J call TRBJ2-3; D uncertain. The V gene lost 2 bases and the J gene lost 4 bases, with 10 bases spanning the gap. CDR1 is SQVTM, CDR2 ANQGSEA, per germline. The CDR3 covers 13 residues. The CDR3 nucleotides read TGCAGCGTTGAACCTAATGAGGCAGATACGCAGTATTTT. Translation gives CSVEPNEADTQYF.

The CDR3 sequence: CASTTVAEAFF. The DNA for the CDR3 is TGTGCCAGCACCACGGTGGCTGAAGCTTTCTTT. The V and J genes are TRBV6-5 and TRBJ1-1; D gene uncertain. Germline V gene lookup returns CDR1 MNHEY and CDR2 SVGAGI. V was shortened by 7 bases and J by 6 bases, with 9 bases between the two germline ends. The CDR3 spans 11 residues.

The chain employs TRBV2 and TRBJ2-5, with D hard to call. CDR1 SNHLY and CDR2 FYNNEI come from the germline V gene. Between the trimmed V and J ends, which lost 7 bases and 4 bases, there was a span of 16 bases. This CDR3 is built from 14 residues. CDR3 residues: CASMLAEKVETQYF. The CDR3, as DNA: TGTGCCAGCATGCTGGCGGAGAAGGTAGAGACCCAGTACTTC. The full variable domain, rest sourced from reference TRBV2 and TRBJ2-5, is EPEVTQTPSHQVTQMGQEVILRCVPISNHLYFYWYRQILGQKVEFLVSFYNNEISEKSEIFDDQFSVERPDGSNFTLKIRSTKLEDSAMYFCASMLAEKVETQYFGPGTRLLVL.

V and J are TRBV4-3 and TRBJ1-2; D perhaps matches TRBD1 (5 bases). The CDR3 is 17 amino acids. V lost 0 bases and J 2 bases, leaving 16 bases between the germline ends. Germline CDR1 LGHNA, CDR2 YSLEER. The CDR3 DNA is TGCGCCAGCAGCCAAGATGGTCCAGGGCTCTCCAACTATGGCTACACCTTC. It codes for CASSQDGPGLSNYGYTF.

The chain uses TRBV19 and TRBJ1-3; D remains ambiguous. CDR1 LNHDA and CDR2 SQIVND come from the germline V gene (reference sequence). V shed 9 bases and J shed 1 base, with 16 bases lying between them. The CDR3 runs to 15 residues. The CDR3: CASTSGVSSGNTIYF. The CDR3 DNA follows: TGTGCCAGCACGTCGGGAGTATCATCTGGAAACACCATATATTTT.

The V gene is TRBV28, the J gene TRBJ2-1; a weak D match, TRBD2 (6 bases). This CDR3 comprises 16 residues. Trimming left V 4 bases short and J 5 bases short, with 18 bases between. Germline CDR1 is MDHEN and CDR2 is SYDVKM. The CDR3 DNA is TGTGCCAGCAGTTCGATCCCGCCGGGACTCCACAATGAGCAGTTCTTC. As protein: CASSSIPPGLHNEQFF.

The chain employs TRBV19 and TRBJ2-5; D is ambiguous. V lost 5 bases, J lost 4 bases, and 20 bases lay in between. The CDR3 totals 16 residues. Per germline, CDR1 LNHDA and CDR2 SQIVND (reference sequence). The CDR3 here is CASSVRPPQTGETQYF. For the CDR3, the DNA is TGTGCCAGTAGTGTCCGCCCCCCTCAGACTGGAGAGACCCAGTACTTC.

V gene TRBV7-6 combines with J gene TRBJ2-2, with 14 nucleotides matching TRBD2. The CDR3 loop spans 18 amino acids. The V and J ends lost 4 bases and 5 bases, in that order; junction bases with no gene match: 9. CDR1 is SGHVS, CDR2 FNYEAQ, per germline. In DNA form, the CDR3 reads TGTGCCAGCAGCTATGGGACTAGCGGGAGTGTTGGGACCGGGGAGCTGTTTTTT. Its protein is CASSYGTSGSVGTGELFF.

The rearrangement uses TRBV24-1 and TRBJ1-1; 8 nucleotides line up with TRBD1. Trimming took 7 bases from V and 3 from J; bases not matched to a gene: 3. CDR1 and CDR2 (germline): KGHDR, SFDVKD. The CDR3 is made up of 13 amino acids. The CDR3 sequence: CATSRGPDTEAFF. CDR3 DNA sequence: TGTGCCACCAGCAGGGGGCCGGACACTGAAGCTTTCTTT.